These 27 T cell receptor beta chains originate from one sample sequenced in a study of cytomegalovirus exposure and HLA in healthy donors. Use of 60 Vbeta and 13 Jbeta primers characterized the PCR. This table comes from immunoSEQ multiplex PCR, and its TCRdb copy is limited to in-frame clones, with some not included. The sample records 100,000 to 150,000 clones, about 81% being singletons. Sequenced: PBMCs. The receptors come from a woman aged 30 to 39 in good health and CMV-seronegative.

This clone was seen more than once but under ten times. This chain uses TRBV7-3 with TRBJ1-6; weak D call: TRBD1 (6 bases). CDR3 length: 16 amino acids. Trimming took 3 bases from V and 10 from J, leaving 19 bases between them. CDR1 and CDR2 from the germline V gene are SGHTA and FQGTGA. CDR3 sequence reads: CASSFAGRGAKSPLHF. The CDR3 coding sequence is TGTGCCAGCAGCTTCGCAGGGAGGGGGGCTAAATCACCCCTCCACTTT.

This clone was observed a handful of times. CDR3 nucleotide sequence: TGCGCCAGCAGCCAAGAAAGTAGCGGGAGGTTTCGCACAGATACGCAGTATTTT. It is translated as CASSQESSGRFRTDTQYF. The chain is built from TRBV4-3 and TRBJ2-3, with 10 bases matching TRBD2. The CDR3 covers 18 residues. CDR1 is LGHNA and CDR2 is YSLEER in the germline V gene. V shed 0 bases and J 1 base; nucleotides not matched to a gene: 7.

V is TRBV2 and J is TRBJ1-2, with 7 bases that match TRBD1. The CDR3 has 17 amino acids. Trimming at V came to 1 base and at J to 1 base, leaving 9 bases not matched to a gene. The germline gives CDR1 SNHLY, CDR2 FYNNEI. This CDR3 is CASSEVSGGNVNYGYTF. In nucleotides, the CDR3 is TGTGCCAGCAGTGAAGTTTCAGGGGGTAATGTTAACTATGGCTACACCTTC.

The J gene is TRBJ2-7, the V gene TRBV4-1; 7 bases match TRBD1. The CDR3 has 15 residues. Germline CDR1 MGHRA, CDR2 YSYEKL. The ends lost 1 base at V and 3 bases at J; junction bases unmatched: 6. The CDR3 nucleotides read TGCGCCAGCAGCCAAGTTGCAGGGGGATTCTACGAGCAGTACTTC. Translated: CASSQVAGGFYEQYF.

The chain carries TRBV27 and TRBJ2-1; 13 bases match TRBD2. The germline V gene encodes CDR1 MNHEY and CDR2 SMNVEV (reference sequence). J gave up 7 bases and V 5 bases, and 5 bases lay outside the gene matches. There are 15 residues in the CDR3. As DNA, the CDR3 is TGTGCCAGCAGTCCACTAGCGGGGGGGCCGAATGAGCAGTTCTTC. As protein: CASSPLAGGPNEQFF.

The chain joins TRBV18 to TRBJ2-2; 10 bases map to TRBD2. V lost 0 bases, J lost 6 bases, and 7 bases stayed unmatched. The CDR3 runs to 17 residues. The germline gives CDR1 KGHSH, CDR2 LQKENI. CDR3 sequence: CASSPPSASGRSGELFF. The CDR3 bases are TGTGCCAGCTCACCACCGTCGGCTAGCGGGAGATCCGGGGAGCTGTTTTTT.

The rearrangement links TRBV7-2 to TRBJ1-1, with TRBD1 identical over 8 bases. V was pared by 5 bases and J by 11 bases, with 10 bases of the junction left unmatched. Germline loops: CDR1 SGHTA, CDR2 FQGNSA. The CDR3 runs to 13 residues. CDR3 protein: CASSQMGTGAAFF. CDR3 nucleotides: TGTGCCAGCAGCCAAATGGGGACAGGTGCTGCTTTCTTT.

The chain carries TRBV4-3 and TRBJ2-7, with TRBD2 matching 11 bases. This CDR3 comprises 15 residues. Germline CDR1 and CDR2: LGHNA and YSLEER. After removal of 3 bases from V and 5 bases from J, the junction contained 6 bases not matched to a gene. CDR3 nucleotides: TGCGCCAGCAGCCATGGGACTAGCGGCACCCACGAGCAGTACTTC. It is translated as CASSHGTSGTHEQYF.

The table lists this clone with a few counts. The rearrangement uses TRBV21-1 and TRBJ2-2; no DNA check was done on the table's D call, TRBD1. TRBV21-1 is an annotated pseudogene. There are 16 residues in the CDR3. The CDR3 DNA reads as TGTGCCAGCAGCAAAGCCCTGACAGGGATCACCGGGGAGCTGTTTTTT. Its translation: CASSKALTGITGELFF.

J is TRBJ2-3 and V is TRBV19, with unresolved D. CDR3 length: 14 amino acids. V was shortened by 3 bases and J by 0 bases, with 7 bases between the two germline ends. Looked up from germline, CDR1 is LNHDA and CDR2 is SQIVND (reference sequence). CDR3 bases: TGTGCCAGTAGTATTAATTTAAGCACAGATACGCAGTATTTT. The encoded protein is CASSINLSTDTQYF.

The rearrangement joins TRBV5-1 to TRBJ2-5; 8 bases fit TRBD1. Germline-derived CDR1 and CDR2 are SGHRS and YFSETQ. The CDR3 sequence is 15 residues long. The V and J ends lost 0 bases and 1 base, in that order; junction bases with no gene match: 2. DNA for the CDR3: TGCGCCAGCAGCTTGGGGGACAGGTCCCAAGAGACCCAGTACTTC. Amino acids: CASSLGDRSQETQYF. The whole variable domain, filled in from reference TRBV5-1 and TRBJ2-5, reads KAGVTQTPRYLIKTRGQQVTLSCSPISGHRSVSWYQQTPGQGLQFLFEYFSETQRNKGNFPGRFSGRQFSNSRSEMNVSTLELGDSALYLCASSLGDRSQETQYFGPGTRLLVL.

This chain connects TRBV9 to TRBJ2-6; 11 nucleotides align to TRBD1. This CDR3 region has 17 residues. The germline V gene encodes CDR1 SGDLS and CDR2 YYNGEE. Losses at the gene ends were 2 bases for V and 0 bases for J; bases not matched to a gene: 1. CDR3 coding DNA: TGTGCCAGCAGCGTTGGGACAGGGGGCTCTGGGGCCAACGTCCTGACTTTC. Translation gives CASSVGTGGSGANVLTF.

This sequence joins TRBV30 and TRBJ1-5; possible D gene TRBD1, 5 bases. The V end was cut by 2 bases, the J end by 11 bases, with 16 bases between. Germline CDR1 is GTSNPN and CDR2 is SVGIG (reference sequence). This CDR3 has 13 amino acids. CDR3 nucleotide sequence: TGTGCCTGGAGTAATAGGGCTGGGGGGGCCCAGCATTTT. Encoded protein: CAWSNRAGGAQHF.

The chain couples TRBV25-1 to TRBJ2-5; possible D gene TRBD2, 5 bases. V dropped 1 base and J dropped 1 base, with 10 bases sitting between them. This CDR3 is 15 amino acids long. CDR1 is MGHDK, CDR2 SYGVNS, per germline. The CDR3 nucleotides read TGTGCCAGCAGTGAATGGGAGAGGCCCCAAGAGACCCAGTACTTC. Protein: CASSEWERPQETQYF.

This clone was seen a handful of times. The chain employs TRBV2 and TRBJ2-1; perhaps TRBD2 as D (7 bases). V shed 6 bases and J shed 3 bases, with 12 bases lying between them. CDR1 and CDR2 (germline): SNHLY, FYNNEI. The CDR3 loop spans 14 amino acids. The CDR3 region is CASRGEGGYNEQFF. The CDR3 region has the DNA TGTGCCAGCAGAGGGGAGGGGGGCTACAATGAGCAGTTCTTC.

The chain combines TRBV7-2 with TRBJ2-7; perhaps TRBD1 as D (6 bases). Trimming shortened V by 1 base and J by 1 base, and 14 bases separated the two germline ends. This CDR3 contains 16 residues. Germline CDR1 is SGHTA and CDR2 is FQGNSA. The CDR3 region is CASSLDSGTLSYEQYF. CDR3 in DNA: TGTGCCAGCAGCTTAGACTCCGGGACACTATCCTACGAGCAGTACTTC.

V is TRBV7-9 and J is TRBJ1-4; 7 nucleotides agree with TRBD1. Germline trimming cut 3 bases from V and 0 bases from J; bases unmatched to any gene: 1. The CDR3 sequence is 15 residues long. In germline, CDR1 is SEHNR, CDR2 FQNEAQ (reference sequence). The CDR3 loop is CASSFQGATNEKLFF. The CDR3 region has the DNA TGTGCCAGCAGCTTCCAGGGGGCAACTAATGAAAAACTGTTTTTT.

The chain joins TRBV5-6 to TRBJ2-7, with 7 bases aligning to TRBD2. The CDR3 consists of 14 residues. Trimming took 7 bases from V and 3 from J; bases not matched to a gene: 10. The germline CDR1 and CDR2 sequences are SGHDT and YYEEEE. The CDR3 sequence is CASHRTRAFYEQYF. In nucleotides, the CDR3 is TGTGCCAGCCACAGGACTAGAGCCTTCTACGAGCAGTACTTC. Full variable domain (remainder filled in from reference TRBV5-6 and TRBJ2-7): DAGVTQSPTHLIKTRGQQVTLRCSPKSGHDTVSWYQQALGQGPQFIFQYYEEEERQRGNFPDRFSGHQFPNYSSELNVNALLLGDSALYLCASHRTRAFYEQYFGPGTRLTVT.

This clone was seen only a few times. The chain uses TRBV30 and TRBJ2-1; 13 bases match TRBD2. CDR3 size: 14 residues. V dropped 5 bases and J dropped 9; count of bases not matched to a gene: 7. The germline gives CDR1 GTSNPN, CDR2 SVGIG (reference sequence). The CDR3: CAWGSGLAGSEQFF. As DNA, the CDR3 is TGTGCCTGGGGGTCGGGACTAGCGGGAAGTGAGCAGTTCTTC.

This chain uses TRBV4-2 with TRBJ2-3; no clear D. Deletions cut 2 bases from V and 1 base from J, with 4 bases between. There are 13 residues in the CDR3. Germline lookup yields CDR1 LGHNA and CDR2 YNFKEQ. CDR3 protein: CASSQLGTDTQYF. The CDR3, as DNA: TGTGCCAGCAGCCAACTCGGCACAGATACGCAGTATTTT.

This clone has only a few counts. The chain couples TRBV7-2 to TRBJ1-4; 12 nucleotides match TRBD1. This CDR3 has 15 amino acids. Germline trimming cut 0 bases from V and 8 bases from J; bases unmatched to any gene: 1. Looked up from germline, CDR1 is SGHTA and CDR2 is FQGNSA. CDR3 sequence (DNA): TGTGCCAGCAGCTTAGCCGGGACAGGGGGCGAAAAACTGTTTTTT. Translating gives CASSLAGTGGEKLFF.

The chain is built from TRBV29-1 and TRBJ1-1; D is uncertain. The CDR3 is made up of 11 amino acids. V was cut by 5 bases and J by 8 bases, with 12 bases left in between. Germline CDR1 SQVTM, CDR2 ANQGSEA. This CDR3 is CSVSERVEAFF. Written as DNA, the CDR3 is TGCAGCGTTAGTGAGAGGGTCGAAGCTTTCTTT.

The J gene is TRBJ1-5, the V gene TRBV5-5; TRBD1 matches at 8 bases. Unmatched junction bases numbered 14, after V lost 0 bases and J lost 9 bases. The CDR3 loop spans 17 amino acids. The germline V gene encodes CDR1 SGHKS and CDR2 YYEKEE (reference sequence). The CDR3 reads CASSLADSGQGTRPQHF. The CDR3 nucleotides are TGTGCCAGCAGCTTGGCAGATAGCGGACAGGGCACGAGGCCCCAGCATTTT.

V and J are TRBV30 and TRBJ1-3; D is possibly TRBD1 (5 bases). CDR1 GTSNPN and CDR2 SVGIG come from the germline V gene (reference sequence). With 0 bases removed from V and 2 bases from J, the gap between germline ends came to 14 bases. The length of the CDR3 is 16 residues. The CDR3 DNA reads as TGTGCCTGGAGTGTCTCAGGGAATGTAGCTGGAAACACCATATATTTT. It codes for CAWSVSGNVAGNTIYF.

This sequence joins TRBV30 and TRBJ2-7, with TRBD1 matching 10 bases. J was trimmed by 1 base and V by 7 bases; bases with no gene match: 4. From germline, CDR1 is GTSNPN and CDR2 SVGIG (reference sequence). This CDR3 contains 13 residues. CDR3 amino acids: CASRQGASYEQYF. CDR3 in DNA: TGTGCCTCTCGACAGGGGGCGTCCTACGAGCAGTACTTC.

The chain carries TRBV9 and TRBJ1-6, with 11 bases matching TRBD1. Losses at the gene ends were 4 bases for V and 9 bases for J; bases not matched to a gene: 6. The CDR3 totals 15 residues. Germline-derived CDR1 and CDR2 are SGDLS and YYNGEE. The chain's CDR3 is CASSSAGTGGSPLHF. In DNA form, the CDR3 reads TGTGCCAGCAGCAGCGCCGGGACAGGGGGTTCACCCCTCCACTTT.

The chain joins TRBV7-8 to TRBJ2-5; D remains unclear. The CDR3 is made up of 14 amino acids. Germline CDR1 is SGHVS and CDR2 is FQNEAQ. The V end was cut by 2 bases, the J end by 7 bases, with 14 bases between. The CDR3 DNA reads as TGTGCCAGCAGCTTACCGAGCACCGCAGGGACCCAGTACTTC. Its protein is CASSLPSTAGTQYF.